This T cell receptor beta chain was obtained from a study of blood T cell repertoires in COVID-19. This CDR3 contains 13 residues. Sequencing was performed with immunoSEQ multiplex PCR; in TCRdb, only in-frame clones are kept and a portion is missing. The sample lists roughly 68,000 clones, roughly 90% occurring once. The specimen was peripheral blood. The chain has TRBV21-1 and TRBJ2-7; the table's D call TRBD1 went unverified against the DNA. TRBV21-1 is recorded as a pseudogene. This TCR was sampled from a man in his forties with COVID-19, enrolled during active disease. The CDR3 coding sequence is TGTGCCAGCAGCAAACCCCGACAGCCCGGGCAGTACTTC. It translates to CASSKPRQPGQYF.